This T cell receptor beta chain was obtained from a study of blood T cell repertoires in COVID-19 (dated by TCRdb to 2020 to 2021). Study-level background: The collaborator samples originated in the United States, Italy and Spain and spanned the acute and convalescent phases of COVID-19. The material from the prospective study consisted of cDNA or gDNA derived from T cells, B-cell-depleted T cells, or PBMCs. Deeply sampled blood TCRbeta repertoires from subjects exposed to, actively infected with, or recovered from COVID-19 were included in the dataset. The repertoires were released in a freely available public database intended as a resource for research on the immune response to SARS-CoV-2. Samples were obtained from the ongoing ImmuneRACE study (first 160 participants) and from over 1,000 subjects provided by 6 global collaborators. Nearly every sample came with metadata listing a de-identified subject ID, COVID-19 status, age in years and sex. Where HLA class I and class II types were available, the types were taken from metadata supplied by the sample provider, not from assay-based typing. Findings and caveats that apply to the study as a whole: Clinical and demographic metadata were provided uncurated, with the amount varying by source and participant.

As concerns this clone: Its recognized antigen is unknown. No base-level quality is on record; no much larger clone is a single base apart.

The collaborating institutions used their own protocols to collect whole blood in K2EDTA tubes. Collaborator samples were shipped for TCRbeta analysis as frozen whole blood, isolated PBMCs, or DNA extracted from either sample type. Cut back by 5 bases and 4 bases, the V and J ends lie 8 bases apart. The germline V gene yields SNHLY for CDR1 and FYNNEI for CDR2. The CDR3 goes from the cysteine to the phenylalanine over 12 residues. Only the CDR3 portion is preserved as DNA: 36 bases, with reading frame beginning at the first base. TCRbeta CDR3 regions were amplified from genomic DNA by means of the immunoSEQ Assay, a bias-controlled multiplex PCR. The study's processing was this. Nucleated cell counts per sample were estimated from amplification of reference gene primers within the assay. To quantify the absolute abundance of each unique TCRbeta CDR3 rearrangement, sequence reads were collapsed and filtered. For each sample, productive Simpson clonality was calculated as the square root of Simpson's diversity index across productive rearrangements. TCRdb took over this immuneACCESS table, retaining in-frame rearrangements with V and J assigned. Such tables are incomplete; in checked studies, under half of the missing clones stem from an unresolved V gene, and the remainder is unexplained. V and J calls and clone size are copied from that table; D and trimming were computed from the DNA. Present in this sample are some 70,000 clones, about 89% of which were seen just once. The ten largest make up around 7% of the sample.

Sequences were obtained from peripheral blood. The clonotype comes from a human donor in a cohort sampled during active COVID-19. This sequence uses TRBV2 and TRBJ1-2; no D gene is confidently identified. DNA sequence: TGTGCCAGCAGTCGAGCGGCCTATGGCTACACCTTC. This is translated as CASSRAAYGYTF.